A selection of T cell receptor beta chains follows, all from one sample in a study of blood T cell repertoires in COVID-19. Method: immunoSEQ multiplex PCR; TCRdb's copy keeps in-frame clones and lacks some. The repertoire holds 200,000 to 250,000 clones, with 80% to 85% as singletons. The sequenced material came from peripheral blood. These receptor sequences come from a woman of 80 years or more with COVID-19, enrolled during active disease. The CDR3 runs from the conserved cysteine through the conserved F or W. The D gene is left open where the match is weak. Part of the rows lack a size; the others show once, few, many or a class for expanded clones.

D	V	J	size	CDR3	DNA
TRBD1	TRBV3-1/TRBV3-2	TRBJ1-2	NA	CASSQQGARGYTF	TGTGCCAGCAGCCAACAGGGGGCGCGGGGCTACACCTTC
NA	TRBV7-2	TRBJ1-1	NA	CASSLFPGQLNTEAFF	TGTGCCAGCAGCTTATTCCCGGGACAACTAAACACTGAAGCTTTCTTT
TRBD1	TRBV5-1	TRBJ2-7	NA	CASRTGTGSREQYF	TGCGCCAGCAGAACCGGGACAGGGAGTAGAGAGCAGTACTTC
TRBD1	TRBV7-9	TRBJ1-2	NA	CASSRDREYGYTF	TGTGCCAGCTCACGGGACAGGGAATATGGCTACACCTTC
NA	TRBV5-1	TRBJ2-2	NA	CASSKGLNTGELFF	TGCGCCAGCAGTAAGGGGTTGAACACCGGGGAGCTGTTTTTT
NA	TRBV11-2	TRBJ1-1	NA	CASSLGPGGTEAFF	TGTGCCAGCAGCTTAGGTCCGGGTGGGACTGAAGCTTTCTTT
TRBD2	TRBV25-1	TRBJ2-1	NA	CASSPSGGGLNEQFF	TGTGCCAGCAGCCCTAGCGGGGGAGGTTTGAATGAGCAGTTCTTC
NA	TRBV11-2	TRBJ2-1	NA	CASSLGTASYNEQFF	TGTGCCAGCAGCTTAGGGACAGCCTCTTACAATGAGCAGTTCTTC
TRBD2	TRBV9	TRBJ2-3	NA	CASSDGGGEADTQYF	TGTGCCAGCAGCGACGGCGGGGGAGAAGCAGATACGCAGTATTTT
TRBD1	TRBV6-5	TRBJ1-2	NA	CASSYRQGARGYTF	TGTGCCAGCAGTTACCGGCAGGGGGCGCGTGGCTACACCTTC
TRBD2	TRBV28	TRBJ2-1	NA	CASSNLASGSYNEQFF	TGTGCCAGCAGCAACCTAGCTAGCGGGAGTTACAATGAGCAGTTCTTC
TRBD2	TRBV19	TRBJ2-3	NA	CATEASGATDTQYF	TGTGCCACCGAAGCTAGCGGAGCCACAGATACGCAGTATTTT
NA	TRBV7-3	TRBJ2-1	NA	CASSLQSHNEQFF	TGTGCCAGCAGCTTACAGTCCCACAATGAGCAGTTCTTC
TRBD1	TRBV24-1	TRBJ1-1	many	CATSDSRTGSFPEAFF	TGTGCCACCAGTGATTCCAGGACAGGATCGTTCCCTGAAGCTTTCTTT
NA	TRBV30	TRBJ1-1	NA	CAWRGRGSEAFF	TGTGCCTGGAGAGGTAGGGGGAGTGAAGCTTTCTTT
NA	TRBV3-1/TRBV3-2	TRBJ2-5	NA	CATTRLTQETQYF	TGTGCTACGACGAGACTAACCCAAGAGACCCAGTACTTC
NA	TRBV29-1	TRBJ1-4	NA	CSASETIGAEKLFF	TGCAGCGCTTCCGAGACAATAGGGGCAGAAAAACTGTTTTTT
NA	TRBV4-1	TRBJ1-6	NA	CASSQEEGRRGRSYNSPLHF	TGCGCCAGCAGCCAAGAAGAAGGTAGGAGGGGAAGGTCCTATAATTCACCCCTCCACTTT
TRBD2	TRBV28	TRBJ2-1	NA	CASSKTSASLYNEQFF	TGTGCCAGCAGTAAAACTAGCGCGTCCCTCTACAATGAGCAGTTCTTC
NA	TRBV5-1	TRBJ2-7	NA	CASSLNLEYEQYF	TGCGCCAGCAGCTTAAACCTAGAGTACGAGCAGTACTTC
NA	TRBV6-5	TRBJ1-2	NA	CASRNSGYGYTF	TGTGCCAGCAGAAATTCAGGGTATGGCTACACCTTC
NA	TRBV2	TRBJ2-4	NA	CASRHFQGIAKNIQYF	TGTGCCAGCAGACATTTCCAGGGAATAGCCAAAAACATTCAGTACTTC
NA	TRBV2	TRBJ1-6	NA	CASGTEPNSPLHF	TGTGCCAGCGGGACTGAACCCAATTCACCCCTCCACTTT
TRBD2	TRBV30	TRBJ2-5	NA	CAWRLAGAGAETQYF	TGTGCCTGGAGGCTAGCGGGAGCCGGGGCAGAGACCCAGTACTTC
TRBD1	TRBV28	TRBJ2-6	NA	CAIQGALGANVLTF	TGTGCCATCCAGGGGGCGCTTGGGGCCAACGTCCTGACTTTC
NA	TRBV28	TRBJ2-7	NA	CASSFETGVNEQYF	TGTGCCAGCAGTTTTGAGACAGGCGTCAACGAGCAGTACTTC
NA	TRBV7-9	TRBJ1-4	NA	CASSFSKTNEKLFF	TGTGCCAGCAGCTTTTCAAAAACTAATGAAAAACTGTTTTTT
TRBD2	TRBV29-1	TRBJ2-5	NA	CSVGASGGHQETQYF	TGCAGCGTTGGGGCTAGCGGGGGGCATCAGGAGACCCAGTACTTC
NA	TRBV18	TRBJ1-1	NA	CASSPRTANTEAFF	TGTGCCAGCTCACCAAGGACAGCCAACACTGAAGCTTTCTTT